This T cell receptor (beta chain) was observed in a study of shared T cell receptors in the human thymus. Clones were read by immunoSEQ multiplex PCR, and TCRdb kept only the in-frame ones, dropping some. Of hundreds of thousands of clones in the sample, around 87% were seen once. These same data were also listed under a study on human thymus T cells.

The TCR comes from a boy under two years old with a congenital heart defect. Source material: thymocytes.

CDR3 DNA: TGCGCCAGCAGCCAAGATCACCCCACCGGGCAGTACTTC. Protein: CASSQDHPTGQYF. The gene calls are TRBV4-3 and TRBJ2-7; no clear D. The CDR3 runs to 13 residues. Trimming took 0 bases from V and 9 from J, leaving 12 bases between them. Germline V gene lookup returns CDR1 LGHNA and CDR2 YSLEER.